The 6 T cell receptor beta chains below all came from one sample that was sequenced in a study of T-cell memory formation after mild COVID-19. TCRdb reprocessed the 5' RACE reads via MiXCR and lists one record per CDR3 protein. The table has about 250,000 distinct CDR3 sequences, roughly 18% seen once. Specimen: PBMCs or a T cell subset sorted from them (not recorded which). Source of these receptors: a man aged 18 to 35 who had mild COVID-19 (a few samples of this study predate the infection). Cell type and time point are not known.

This clonotype was recorded many times. This chain joins TRBV6-5 and TRBJ1-1; the D is unclear. The germline V gene has CDR1 MNHEY and CDR2 SVGAGI. This CDR3 is 11 amino acids long. V lost 4 bases and J lost 6, with 6 bases in between. The CDR3 here is CASSWGSEAFF. The CDR3 DNA reads TGTGCCAGCAGTTGGGGATCTGAAGCTTTCTTT.

This clonotype was picked up a small number of times. The chain joins TRBV11-2 to TRBJ2-7, with D unclear. V dropped 4 bases and J dropped 6 bases, with 7 bases sitting between them. The germline gives CDR1 SGHAT, CDR2 FQNNGV. The CDR3 spans 11 residues. The CDR3 nucleotides read TGTGCCAGCAGCTCGCAGGTCGAGCAGTACTTC. The encoded protein is CASSSQVEQYF.

In its sample, this clonotype was seen a few times. The chain carries TRBV6-5 and TRBJ1-2; D may be TRBD1 (5 bases). There are 18 residues in the CDR3. V lost 6 bases and J lost 3, with 26 bases in between. From germline, CDR1 is MNHEY and CDR2 SVGAGI. The CDR3 DNA is TGTGCCAGCAGCTCACGCTCTATACAGGCCTCCTTCGACTATGGCTACACCTTC. It translates to CASSSRSIQASFDYGYTF.

This rearrangement joins TRBV24-1 to TRBJ2-2; possibly TRBD1 or TRBD2 for D (5 bases each). The V and J ends lost 0 bases and 4 bases respectively, with 20 bases between them. The CDR3 is made up of 19 amino acids. Looked up from germline, CDR1 is KGHDR and CDR2 is SFDVKD. The CDR3 region is CATSDLAPRARESTGELFF. The CDR3 region has the DNA TGTGCCACCAGTGATTTGGCCCCCCGGGCCAGGGAGTCCACCGGGGAGCTGTTTTTT.

The chain is built from TRBV5-5 and TRBJ2-7; D not certain. Trimming removed 0 bases from V and 3 bases from J, with 7 bases in between. Germline V gives CDR1 SGHKS, CDR2 YYEKEE (reference sequence). The CDR3 spans 13 residues. The CDR3 DNA reads as TGTGCCAGCAGCTTGGAAGGCGACTACGAGCAGTACGTC. Its protein product is CASSLEGDYEQYV.

Only a few counts were recorded for this clonotype. The chain couples TRBV7-2 to TRBJ2-2; TRBD2 is a possible D gene (5 bases). V was shortened by 7 bases and J by 4 bases, with 16 bases between the two germline ends. From germline, CDR1 is SGHTA and CDR2 FQGNSA. This CDR3 comprises 15 residues. The CDR3 coding sequence is TGTGCCAGCAACCAACTAGGGTGGGGCACCGGGGAGCTGTTTTTT. Its protein is CASNQLGWGTGELFF. Full variable domain (remainder filled in from reference TRBV7-2 and TRBJ2-2): GAGVSQSPSNKVTEKGKDVELRCDPISGHTALYWYRQSLGQGLEFLIYFQGNSAPDKSGLPSDRFSAERTGGSVSTLTIQRTQQEDSAVYLCASNQLGWGTGELFFGEGSRLTVL.